The sequence of this TCR beta chain was determined in a study of OX40 agonist ivuxolimab in advanced cancers. Measured with immunoSEQ multiplex PCR; TCRdb has only the in-frame clones, and not every one. This sample has some 66,000 clones, with 80% to 90% found just once. CDR1 and CDR2 from the germline V gene are SGDLS and YYNGEE. After removal of 3 bases from V and 2 bases from J, the junction contained 11 bases not matched to a gene. The CDR3 has 17 amino acids. Blood was sampled at baseline, cycle 4 day 1, and cycle 7 day 1. Sequencing used CD4+ or CD8+ T cells sorted from blood, obtained in a trial of the OX40 agonist ivuxolimab. This receptor was taken from an adult with an advanced solid tumor such as melanoma, head and neck, liver or kidney cancer. The V call is TRBV9, the J call TRBJ1-3; 7 positions agree with TRBD1. CDR3 amino acids: CASSGPADRAPGNTIYF. The CDR3 DNA sequence: TGTGCCAGCAGCGGGCCCGCCGACAGGGCCCCTGGAAACACCATATATTTT.